This entry is about one TCR beta chain. The data originate from a study of CD8 T cells in Susac syndrome. RNA amounts of roughly 0.45 to 1 ug underwent reverse transcription with random hexamers. With immunoSEQ multiplex PCR, TCR beta CDR3 was amplified across 54 Vbeta and 13 Jbeta. TCRdb itself ran the immunoSEQ multiplex PCR reads through MiXCR, one entry per CDR3 protein. The sample has under 200,000 distinct CDR3 sequences, around 95% seen once; the top ten hold roughly 0.16%. Germline-derived CDR1 and CDR2 are SGHDT and YYEEEE. V lost 1 base and J 1 base, leaving 20 bases between the germline ends. The CDR3 loop spans 18 amino acids.

Sequencing used CD8+ T cells from PBMCs. This rearrangement joins TRBV5-6 to TRBJ1-2; D call uncertain. The receptor was isolated from a human donor with multiple sclerosis. The CDR3 loop reads CASSLTDGVGVVNYGYTF. The CDR3 DNA sequence: TGTGCCAGCAGCTTGACCGACGGAGTGGGTGTTGTTAACTATGGCTACACCTTC.